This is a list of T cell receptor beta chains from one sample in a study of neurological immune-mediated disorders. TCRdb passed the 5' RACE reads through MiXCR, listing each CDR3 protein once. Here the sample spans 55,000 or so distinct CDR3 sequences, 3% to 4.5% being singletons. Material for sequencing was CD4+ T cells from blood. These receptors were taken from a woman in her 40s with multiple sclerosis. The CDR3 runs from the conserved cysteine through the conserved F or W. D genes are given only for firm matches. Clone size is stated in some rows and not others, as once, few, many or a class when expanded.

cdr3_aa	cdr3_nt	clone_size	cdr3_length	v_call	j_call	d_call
CASSPRALTSVHTGELFF	TGTGCCAGCAGCCCAAGGGCTCTGACTAGCGTTCACACCGGGGAGCTGTTTTTT	many	18	TRBV12-3/TRBV12-4	TRBJ2-2	TRBD2
CASSLSTGALPRGGYTF	TGTGCCAGCAGTTTATCAACAGGGGCGCTTCCCCGAGGTGGCTACACCTTC	many	17	TRBV12-3/TRBV12-4	TRBJ1-2	TRBD1
CSARVQGPGQGNKGNQPQHF	TGCAGTGCTAGAGTCCAAGGTCCGGGACAGGGAAACAAGGGCAATCAGCCCCAGCATTTT	many	20	TRBV20-1	TRBJ1-5	TRBD1
CASSSGQGDQETQYF	TGCGCCAGCAGCTCGGGACAGGGGGACCAAGAGACCCAGTACTTC	many	15	TRBV5-1	TRBJ2-5	TRBD1
CASSLESVTEAFF	TGCGCCAGCAGCTTGGAATCGGTTACTGAAGCTTTCTTT	many	13	TRBV5-1	TRBJ1-1	NA
CSAILLAGRDTQYF	TGCAGTGCTATATTGCTAGCGGGGCGAGATACGCAGTATTTT	many	14	TRBV20-1	TRBJ2-3	TRBD2
CASSSGHHRYEQYF	TGTGCCAGCTCCTCGGGGCACCACAGGTACGAGCAGTACTTC	many	14	TRBV18	TRBJ2-7	NA
CASKHRFFFGANVLTF	TGTGCCAGCAAGCACAGGTTCTTCTTTGGGGCCAACGTCCTGACTTTC	many	16	TRBV27	TRBJ2-6	NA
CASSPLGDRSYNEQFF	TGCGCCAGCAGCCCTCTAGGGGACCGCTCCTACAATGAGCAGTTCTTC	many	16	TRBV5-1	TRBJ2-1	NA
CSAREVWERAQETQYF	TGCAGTGCTAGAGAGGTTTGGGAGCGGGCTCAAGAGACCCAGTACTTC	many	16	TRBV20-1	TRBJ2-5	NA
CAINPGVPSEQYF	TGTGCCATCAACCCAGGGGTCCCCTCCGAGCAGTACTTC	many	13	TRBV10-3	TRBJ2-7	NA
CATSDSGTVTNTGELFF	TGTGCCACCAGTGATTCCGGGACGGTAACGAACACCGGGGAGCTGTTTTTT	many	17	TRBV24-1	TRBJ2-2	NA
CASSPPTGTGNGYTF	TGCGCCAGCAGCCCCCCCACAGGAACCGGGAATGGCTACACCTTC	many	15	TRBV5-1	TRBJ1-2	NA
CAIRPVGARGDEQFF	TGTGCCATCAGGCCCGTGGGTGCGCGCGGCGATGAGCAGTTCTTC	many	15	TRBV10-3	TRBJ2-1	NA
CASMVAGGGYEQYF	TGCGCCAGCATGGTGGCGGGGGGGGGCTACGAGCAGTACTTC	NA	14	TRBV10-2	TRBJ2-7	TRBD2
CASSRSGDDGYTF	TGCGCCAGCAGCCGATCGGGGGACGATGGCTACACCTTC	many	13	TRBV5-1	TRBJ1-2	NA
CATSRAGLDTDTQYF	TGTGCCACCAGCAGAGCGGGACTCGACACAGATACGCAGTATTTT	many	15	TRBV15	TRBJ2-3	NA
CASNRGEETQYF	TGTGCCAGCAACAGGGGGGAAGAGACCCAGTACTTC	many	12	TRBV6-6	TRBJ2-5	TRBD1
CASSLRSGARDTQYF	TGTGCCAGCAGCTTACGAAGTGGGGCCCGGGATACGCAGTATTTT	many	15	TRBV7-6	TRBJ2-3	NA
CASSDERGGMADTQYF	TGTGCCAGCAGTGATGAGAGAGGGGGCATGGCAGATACGCAGTATTTT	many	16	TRBV25-1	TRBJ2-3	TRBD1
CASSAGQGGYGPYYEQYF	TGTGCCAGCAGCGCCGGACAGGGGGGCTACGGGCCTTACTACGAGCAGTACTTC	many	18	TRBV11-2	TRBJ2-7	TRBD1
CASNRNGGNYEQYF	TGTGCCAGCAACCGAAACGGGGGTAACTACGAGCAGTACTTC	many	14	TRBV12-3/TRBV12-4	TRBJ2-7	NA
CASSFEQGVTEAFF	TGTGCCAGCAGCTTTGAGCAGGGGGTCACTGAAGCTTTCTTT	many	14	TRBV7-9	TRBJ1-1	TRBD1
CASSPSVGRSYEQYF	TGTGCCAGCAGCCCCTCCGTAGGGAGGTCCTACGAGCAGTACTTC	many	15	TRBV3-1	TRBJ2-7	NA
CASSAQRGMNTGELFF	TGTGCCAGCAGCGCCCAACGGGGTATGAACACCGGGGAGCTGTTTTTT	many	16	TRBV5-5	TRBJ2-2	NA
CASSPQGGMDHGYTF	TGTGCCAGCAGCCCCCAGGGGGGGATGGATCATGGCTACACCTTC	many	15	TRBV5-5	TRBJ1-2	TRBD1
CASSPPSGGAQDTQYF	TGTGCCAGCTCACCCCCGAGCGGGGGCGCGCAGGATACGCAGTATTTT	many	16	TRBV18	TRBJ2-3	TRBD2
CASTRTDTDTQYF	TGTGCCAGCACCCGGACAGACACAGATACGCAGTATTTT	many	13	TRBV4-2	TRBJ2-3	NA
CASSLGYRGRNTEAFF	TGTGCCAGCAGCTTAGGCTACAGGGGGCGGAACACTGAAGCTTTCTTT	many	16	TRBV7-8	TRBJ1-1	TRBD1
CSAGLAGGGDEQYF	TGCAGTGCTGGACTAGCGGGGGGGGGCGACGAGCAGTACTTC	many	14	TRBV20-1	TRBJ2-7	TRBD2
CASSLGGQGDETQYF	TGCGCCAGCAGCTTGGGGGGGCAGGGGGATGAGACCCAGTACTTC	many	15	TRBV5-1	TRBJ2-5	TRBD1
CAISERALLYEQYF	TGTGCCATCAGTGAAAGGGCCCTCCTCTACGAGCAGTACTTC	many	14	TRBV10-3	TRBJ2-7	NA
CASSQAGGPQEETQYF	TGTGCCAGCAGCCAGGCGGGGGGGCCTCAGGAAGAGACCCAGTACTTC	many	16	TRBV3-1	TRBJ2-5	TRBD2
CASSPTRGGGIVHF	TGTGCCAGTAGTCCTACCCGGGGCGGCGGCATTGTTCATTTT	many	14	TRBV19	TRBJ1-5	NA
CASSQLGHRQETQYF	TGTGCCAGCAGCCAACTGGGACACCGCCAAGAGACCCAGTACTTC	many	15	TRBV14	TRBJ2-5	NA